Listed below are T cell receptor beta chains from one sample, sequenced in a study of blood T cell repertoires in COVID-19. The repertoire was sequenced with immunoSEQ multiplex PCR; TCRdb's copy has only in-frame clones and lacks some. The profile shows about 150,000 clones, 70% to 85% of them singletons. The material sequenced was peripheral blood. Receptors originate from a woman aged 45-65 years in a cohort sampled during active or convalescent COVID-19. CDR3s include the opening cysteine and the closing phenylalanine or tryptophan. Each record gives: J gene, clone size, V gene, D gene, CDR3 protein, CDR3 DNA. D genes are given only for firm matches. The size entry is marked missing in some rows and otherwise reads once, few, many or a size class.

TRBJ1-3,NA,TRBV10-3,NA,CATEGAGNTIYF,TGTGCCACCGAGGGGGCTGGAAACACCATATATTTT
TRBJ2-2,once,TRBV14,NA,CASSQAPGWTGELFF,TGTGCCAGCAGCCAAGCACCGGGGTGGACCGGGGAGCTGTTTTTT
TRBJ2-7,NA,TRBV6-2/TRBV6-3,TRBD2,CASSFPTGLAGTQARYEQYF,TGTGCCAGCAGTTTTCCTACCGGACTAGCGGGGACCCAGGCCCGCTACGAGCAGTACTTC
TRBJ2-7,few,TRBV11-2,TRBD2,CASSLGWRGNSYEQYF,TGTGCCAGCAGCTTAGGGTGGCGGGGGAACTCCTACGAGCAGTACTTC
TRBJ1-1,NA,TRBV18,NA,CASSPQGSNTEAFF,TGTGCCAGCTCCCCGCAGGGATCGAACACTGAAGCTTTCTTT
TRBJ2-1,few,TRBV19,TRBD2,CASSTRARGGGDEQFF,TGTGCCAGTAGTACCCGAGCCCGGGGGGGAGGCGATGAGCAGTTCTTC
TRBJ1-2,NA,TRBV4-1,NA,CASSQVRGDYGYTF,TGCGCCAGCAGCCAAGTACGGGGGGACTATGGCTACACCTTC
TRBJ1-3,NA,TRBV5-1,NA,CASSPAEASGNTIYF,TGCGCCAGCAGCCCGGCGGAGGCCTCTGGAAACACCATATATTTT
TRBJ1-6,NA,TRBV12-3/TRBV12-4,NA,CASSWENSPLHF,TGTGCCAGCAGTTGGGAGAATTCACCCCTCCACTTT
TRBJ1-3,NA,TRBV2,NA,CASSHDAGLSGNTIYF,TGTGCCAGCAGTCACGATGCAGGGTTATCTGGAAACACCATATATTTT
TRBJ1-1,NA,TRBV6-5,NA,CASTSLRENTEAFF,TGTGCCAGCACCTCCCTCAGGGAGAACACTGAAGCTTTCTTT
TRBJ1-2,NA,TRBV29-1,NA,CSVEQGGYGYTF,TGCAGCGTCGAACAGGGTGGCTATGGCTACACCTTC
TRBJ2-7,NA,TRBV3-1/TRBV3-2,NA,CASSQARNEQYF,TGTGCCAGCAGCCAAGCCAGGAACGAGCAGTACTTC
TRBJ1-6,NA,TRBV4-2,NA,CASSLTGGQNNSPLHF,TGTGCCAGCAGCCTAACGGGGGGTCAAAATAATTCACCCCTCCACTTT
TRBJ2-5,once,TRBV7-9,NA,CASSLGRKGQARETQYF,TGTGCCAGCAGCTTAGGCCGGAAGGGGCAGGCCCGGGAGACCCAGTACTTC
TRBJ2-5,few,TRBV6-2/TRBV6-3,TRBD1,CASSATGPQETQYF,TGTGCCAGCAGCGCGACAGGGCCCCAAGAGACCCAGTACTTC
TRBJ1-1,NA,TRBV7-3,NA,CASSLGPYTEAFF,TGTGCCAGCAGCTTAGGGCCTTACACTGAAGCTTTCTTT
TRBJ2-2,NA,TRBV7-9,NA,CASSSGVGEPGELFF,TGTGCCAGCAGTTCCGGGGTAGGAGAGCCCGGGGAGCTGTTTTTT
TRBJ2-5,few,TRBV7-6,NA,CASTQLIKGETQYF,TGTGCCAGCACCCAACTAATAAAAGGAGAGACCCAGTACTTC
TRBJ1-2,NA,TRBV5-1,NA,CASSLTGSDSYGYTF,TGCGCCAGCAGCTTAACAGGATCCGATAGCTATGGCTACACCTTC
TRBJ1-2,once,TRBV19,NA,CATQAGREGNYGYTF,TGTGCCACCCAGGCGGGGCGGGAGGGAAACTATGGCTACACCTTC
TRBJ1-6,NA,TRBV9,NA,CASSAGMGSYNSPLHF,TGTGCCAGCAGCGCGGGGATGGGCTCCTATAATTCACCCCTCCACTTT
TRBJ1-6,NA,TRBV6-5,NA,CASRDRSSYNSPLHF,TGTGCCAGCAGAGACAGGAGCTCCTATAATTCACCCCTCCACTTT
TRBJ1-1,NA,TRBV5-1,NA,CASSLGRGVAFF,TGCGCCAGCAGCTTGGGGAGAGGAGTAGCTTTCTTT
TRBJ2-2,NA,TRBV6-1,NA,CASNDSPGELFF,TGTGCCAGCAACGACTCTCCCGGGGAGCTGTTTTTT
TRBJ2-7,NA,TRBV5-5,NA,CASSFSRGREQYF,TGTGCCAGCAGCTTTTCCAGGGGTAGAGAGCAGTACTTC
TRBJ2-7,NA,TRBV12-5,NA,CASGFMGARVGEQYF,TGTGCTAGTGGTTTCATGGGGGCTAGGGTCGGCGAGCAGTACTTC
TRBJ2-7,once,TRBV9,NA,CASSTRAGTYEQYF,TGTGCCAGCAGCACTAGGGCCGGGACCTACGAGCAGTACTTC
TRBJ1-1,NA,TRBV7-9,TRBD1,CASRQGAWENTEAFF,TGTGCCAGCAGGCAGGGGGCTTGGGAGAACACTGAAGCTTTCTTT
TRBJ1-4,NA,TRBV6-5,TRBD1,CASSWDRGRANEKLFF,TGTGCCAGCAGTTGGGACAGGGGGCGAGCTAATGAAAAACTGTTTTTT
TRBJ2-1,NA,TRBV5-1,TRBD2,CASSLGTSGYNEQFF,TGCGCCAGCAGCTTGGGGACTAGCGGCTACAATGAGCAGTTCTTC
TRBJ2-7,NA,TRBV4-1,NA,CASSQRSQGAKAYEQYF,TGCGCCAGCAGCCAGCGCTCGCAAGGAGCCAAAGCGTACGAGCAGTACTTC
TRBJ2-3,NA,TRBV10-3,NA,CASTGGEADTQYF,TGTGCCAGCACAGGGGGGGAAGCAGATACGCAGTATTTT
TRBJ2-5,NA,TRBV7-2,NA,CASSVTGTHLQETQYF,TGTGCCAGCAGCGTCACCGGGACACACCTACAAGAGACCCAGTACTTC
TRBJ1-5,NA,TRBV6-1,NA,CASSDRGLGNQPQHF,TGTGCCAGCAGTGACCGGGGTCTAGGCAATCAGCCCCAGCATTTT
TRBJ2-1,once,TRBV7-6,NA,CASSLVEGSSYNEQFF,TGTGCCAGCAGCTTAGTTGAAGGGAGCTCCTACAATGAGCAGTTCTTC
TRBJ1-1,NA,TRBV29-1,TRBD1,CSVGTGEDTEAFF,TGCAGCGTGGGGACAGGGGAGGACACTGAAGCTTTCTTT